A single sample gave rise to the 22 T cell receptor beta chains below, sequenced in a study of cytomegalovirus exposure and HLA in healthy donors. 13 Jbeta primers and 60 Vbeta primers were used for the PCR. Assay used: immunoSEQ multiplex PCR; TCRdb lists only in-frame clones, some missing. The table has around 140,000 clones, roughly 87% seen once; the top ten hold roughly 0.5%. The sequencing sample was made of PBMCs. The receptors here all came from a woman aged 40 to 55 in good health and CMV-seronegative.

CDR3 coding DNA: TGTGCCAGCAGCTTGGCGTCCGGACAGTCGCGCCACGAGCAGTACTTC. Translation gives CASSLASGQSRHEQYF. This chain connects TRBV11-2 to TRBJ2-7, with D possibly being TRBD1 (6 bases). This CDR3 has 16 amino acids. Looked up from germline, CDR1 is SGHAT and CDR2 is FQNNGV. V lost 3 bases to trimming and J lost 5 bases, with 20 bases between them.

The CDR3 DNA is TGTGCCAGCAGGTCCAGGCAGGGACTCTACGAGCAGTACTTC. This encodes CASRSRQGLYEQYF. V usage is TRBV6-6 and J usage is TRBJ2-7; a possible D gene is TRBD2 (6 bases). V was trimmed by 6 bases and J by 3 bases, leaving 15 bases between them. Germline CDR1 reads MNHNY; CDR2 reads SVGAGI (reference sequence). This CDR3 has 14 residues.

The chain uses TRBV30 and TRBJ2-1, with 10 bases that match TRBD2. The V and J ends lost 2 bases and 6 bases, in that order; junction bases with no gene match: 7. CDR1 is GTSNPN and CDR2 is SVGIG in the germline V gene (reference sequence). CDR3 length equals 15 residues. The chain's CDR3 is CAWSPGLAATNEQFF. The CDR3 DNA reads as TGTGCCTGGAGTCCCGGACTAGCGGCTACCAATGAGCAGTTCTTC.

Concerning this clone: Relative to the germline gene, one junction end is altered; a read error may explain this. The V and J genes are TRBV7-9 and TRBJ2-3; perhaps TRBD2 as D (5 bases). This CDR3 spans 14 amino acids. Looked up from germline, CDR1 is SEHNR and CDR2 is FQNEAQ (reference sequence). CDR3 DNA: TGTTCCAGCAGCCCCACTAGATTCACAGATACGCAGTATTTT. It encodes CSSSPTRFTDTQYF.

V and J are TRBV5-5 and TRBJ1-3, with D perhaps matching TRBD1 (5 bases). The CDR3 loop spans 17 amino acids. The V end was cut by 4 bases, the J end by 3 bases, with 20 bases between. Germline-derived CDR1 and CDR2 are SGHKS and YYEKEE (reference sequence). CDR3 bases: TGTGCCAGCAGCCCAAGGGTGGTTGCAGGGTTTGGAAACACCATATATTTT. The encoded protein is CASSPRVVAGFGNTIYF.

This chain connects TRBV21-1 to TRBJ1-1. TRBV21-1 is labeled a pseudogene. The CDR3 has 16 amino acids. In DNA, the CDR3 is TGTGCCAGCAGCCAAGAAGCCCGCTTCATGAACACTGAAGCTTTCTTT. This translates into CASSQEARFMNTEAFF.

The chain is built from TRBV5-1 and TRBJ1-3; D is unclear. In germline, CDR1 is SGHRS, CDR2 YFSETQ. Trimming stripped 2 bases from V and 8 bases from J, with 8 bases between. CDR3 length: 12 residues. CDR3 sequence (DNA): TGCGCCAGCAGCTTAACGGGAGACACCATATATTTT. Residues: CASSLTGDTIYF.

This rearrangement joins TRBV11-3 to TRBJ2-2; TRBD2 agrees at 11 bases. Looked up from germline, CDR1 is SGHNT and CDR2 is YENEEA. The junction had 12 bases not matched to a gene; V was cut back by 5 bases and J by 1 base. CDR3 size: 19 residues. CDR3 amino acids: CASSLPSHLAGGNTGELFF. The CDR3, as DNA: TGTGCCAGCAGCCTTCCCTCCCACCTAGCGGGAGGGAACACCGGGGAGCTGTTTTTT.

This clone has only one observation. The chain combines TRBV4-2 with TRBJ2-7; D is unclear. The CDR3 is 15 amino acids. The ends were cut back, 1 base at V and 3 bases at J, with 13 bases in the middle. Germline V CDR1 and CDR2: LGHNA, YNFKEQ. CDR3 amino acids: CASSQGLAGDYEQYF. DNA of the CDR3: TGTGCCAGCAGCCAAGGGCTGGCAGGTGACTACGAGCAGTACTTC.

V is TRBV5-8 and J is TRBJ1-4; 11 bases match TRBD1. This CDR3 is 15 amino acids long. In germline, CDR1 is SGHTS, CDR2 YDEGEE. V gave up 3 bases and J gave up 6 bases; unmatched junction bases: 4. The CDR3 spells CASSSLGQGDEKLFF. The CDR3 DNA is TGTGCCAGCAGCTCCTTGGGACAGGGGGATGAAAAACTGTTTTTT.

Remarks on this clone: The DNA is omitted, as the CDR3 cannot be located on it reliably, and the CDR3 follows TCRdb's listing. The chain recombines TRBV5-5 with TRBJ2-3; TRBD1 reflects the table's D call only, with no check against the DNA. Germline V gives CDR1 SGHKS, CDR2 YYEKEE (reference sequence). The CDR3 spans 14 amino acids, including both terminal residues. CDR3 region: CASILGSYTDTQYF.

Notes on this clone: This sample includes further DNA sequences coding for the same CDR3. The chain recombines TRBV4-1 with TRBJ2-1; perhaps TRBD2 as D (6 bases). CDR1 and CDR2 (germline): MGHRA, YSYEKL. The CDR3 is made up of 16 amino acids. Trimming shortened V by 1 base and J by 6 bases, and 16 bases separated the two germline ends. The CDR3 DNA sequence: TGCGCCAGCAGCCAAGCCCTACGGGAGAGAGGCAATGAGCAGTTCTTC. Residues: CASSQALRERGNEQFF.

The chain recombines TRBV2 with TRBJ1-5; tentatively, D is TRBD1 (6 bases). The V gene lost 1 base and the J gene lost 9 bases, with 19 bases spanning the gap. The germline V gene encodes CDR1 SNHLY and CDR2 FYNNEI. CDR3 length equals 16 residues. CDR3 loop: CASSEEGHLEVSPQHF. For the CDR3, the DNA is TGTGCCAGCAGTGAAGAGGGACACCTCGAGGTTTCGCCCCAGCATTTT.

The CDR3 DNA reads as TGTGCCAGCGCCCCCGGACAGGGCAACTATGGCTACACCTTC. Amino acid sequence: CASAPGQGNYGYTF. J is TRBJ1-2 and V is TRBV6-1; 8 bases are a match to TRBD1. V was clipped by 8 bases and J by 2 bases; unmatched bases: 7. The CDR3 runs 14 residues. The germline gives CDR1 MNHNS, CDR2 SASEGT.

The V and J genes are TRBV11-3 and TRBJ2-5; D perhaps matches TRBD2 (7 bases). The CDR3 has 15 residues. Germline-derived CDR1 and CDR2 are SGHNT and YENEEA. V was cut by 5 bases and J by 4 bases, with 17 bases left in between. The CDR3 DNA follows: TGTGCCAGCAGCCGAGGGGGGGCTGAGGGAGAGACCCAGTACTTC. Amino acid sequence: CASSRGGAEGETQYF.

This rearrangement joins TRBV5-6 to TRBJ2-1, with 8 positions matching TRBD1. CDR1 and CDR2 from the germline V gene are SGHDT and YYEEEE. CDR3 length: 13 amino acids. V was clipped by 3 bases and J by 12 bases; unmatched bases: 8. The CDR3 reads CASSSPDRAMQFF. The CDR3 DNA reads TGTGCCAGCAGCTCCCCGGACAGGGCGATGCAGTTCTTC.

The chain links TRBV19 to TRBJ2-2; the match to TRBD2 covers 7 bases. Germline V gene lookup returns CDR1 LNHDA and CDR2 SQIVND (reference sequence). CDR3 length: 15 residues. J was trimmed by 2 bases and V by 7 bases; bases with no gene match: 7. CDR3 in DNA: TGTGCCAGTACCCCTGGGGGGGGTAACACCGGGGAGCTGTTTTTT. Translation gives CASTPGGGNTGELFF.

CDR3 in amino acids: CASSYSRDRGTEAFF. In nucleotides, the CDR3 is TGTGCCAGCAGTTACTCCCGGGACAGGGGGACTGAAGCTTTCTTT. The chain links TRBV6-5 to TRBJ1-1; TRBD1 agrees at 11 bases. Germline values: CDR1 MNHEY, CDR2 SVGAGI. The CDR3 runs to 15 residues. V lost 0 bases, J lost 5 bases, and 2 bases stayed unmatched.

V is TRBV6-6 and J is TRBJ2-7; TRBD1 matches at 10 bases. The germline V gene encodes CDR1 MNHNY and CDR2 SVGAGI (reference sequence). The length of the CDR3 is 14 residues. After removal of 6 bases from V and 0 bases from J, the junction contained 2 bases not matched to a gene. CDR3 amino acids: CASRRDRGSYEQYF. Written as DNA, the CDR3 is TGTGCCAGCAGAAGGGACAGGGGCTCCTACGAGCAGTACTTC.

Here the CDR3 DNA reads TGCGCCAGCAGCACAGGGGGTTCGAACACCGGGGAGCTGTTTTTT. Translating gives CASSTGGSNTGELFF. The chain joins TRBV5-1 to TRBJ2-2; the match to TRBD1 covers 8 bases. The V segment lost 4 bases and the J segment 0 bases; nucleotides outside the gene matches: 2. Germline CDR1 is SGHRS and CDR2 is YFSETQ. This CDR3 has 15 amino acids.

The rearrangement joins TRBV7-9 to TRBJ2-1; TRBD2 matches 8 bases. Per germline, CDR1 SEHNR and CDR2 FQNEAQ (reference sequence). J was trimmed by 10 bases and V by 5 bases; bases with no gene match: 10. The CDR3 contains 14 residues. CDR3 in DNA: TGTGCCAGCAGCCCAGGTGCGGGAGGAAGAGAGCAGTTCTTC. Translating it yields CASSPGAGGREQFF.

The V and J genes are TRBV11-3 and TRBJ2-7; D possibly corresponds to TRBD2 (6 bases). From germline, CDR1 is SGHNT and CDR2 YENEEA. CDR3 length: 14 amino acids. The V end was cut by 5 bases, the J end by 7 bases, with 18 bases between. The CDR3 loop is CASSLEPGAGEQYF. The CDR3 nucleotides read TGTGCCAGCAGCCTGGAGCCGGGAGCGGGTGAGCAGTACTTC.